Detailed here is one TCR beta chain. These data belong to a study of blood T cell repertoires in COVID-19. Using immunoSEQ multiplex PCR, the repertoire was profiled, and TCRdb retains in-frame clones only, with some absent. The sample carries 200,000 or so clones, roughly four fifths recorded once. Trimming took off 3 bases at V and 0 bases at J, with 9 bases between the two ends. The CDR3 spans 15 residues. CDR1 and CDR2 (germline): MRHNA, SNTAGT. This rearrangement joins TRBV6-4 to TRBJ1-3; D is ambiguous. The sample consisted of PBMCs or T cells enriched from blood (not recorded which). The TCR was taken from a woman between 40 and 55 years old with acute COVID-19. The chain's CDR3 is CASSEVPVSGNTIYF. The CDR3 DNA reads TGTGCCAGCAGTGAAGTTCCGGTCTCTGGAAACACCATATATTTT.